These 5 T cell receptor beta chains were all obtained from the same sample, sequenced in a study of control samples from healthy donors and cancer patients. Clones were sequenced by immunoSEQ multiplex PCR, and TCRdb holds only the in-frame ones, with some missing. The repertoire holds some 110,000 clones, with 83% as singletons. Material: blood. The receptor set was obtained from a woman between 45 and 65 years old in good health.

The chain carries TRBV5-1 and TRBJ2-1; TRBD1 aligns across 9 bases. Germline V gene lookup returns CDR1 SGHRS and CDR2 YFSETQ. J gave up 8 bases and V 2 bases, and 5 bases lay outside the gene matches. The CDR3 is made up of 14 amino acids. This chain's CDR3 is CASSLTGGIDEQFF. DNA for the CDR3: TGCGCCAGCAGCTTAACAGGGGGCATCGATGAGCAGTTCTTC.

As concerns this clone: Other DNA sequences in this specimen translate into the identical CDR3. This chain uses TRBV18 with TRBJ1-3; D remains ambiguous. The germline V gene has CDR1 KGHSH and CDR2 LQKENI. V lost 2 bases and J lost 0, with 8 bases in between. The CDR3 totals 15 residues. DNA of the CDR3: TGTGCCAGCTCACCATCAACAGACTCTGGAAACACCATATATTTT. Protein: CASSPSTDSGNTIYF. Supplemented by reference TRBV18 and TRBJ1-3, the full variable domain reads NAGVMQNPRHLVRRRGQEARLRCSPMKGHSHVYWYRQLPEEGLKFMVYLQKENIIDESGMPKERFSAEFPKEGPSILRIQQVVRGDSAAYFCASSPSTDSGNTIYFGEGSWLTVV.

This chain connects TRBV28 to TRBJ1-5, with no clear D. CDR1 and CDR2 (germline): MDHEN, SYDVKM. Trimming took 5 bases from V and 16 from J, leaving 15 bases between them. The CDR3 runs 11 residues. The CDR3 sequence is CASSVRAPVHF. Written as DNA, the CDR3 is TGTGCCAGCAGTGTCCGGGCCCCTGTCCATTTT.

The gene calls are TRBV7-2 and TRBJ2-5; D possibly matches TRBD1 or TRBD2 (6 bases each). Germline V gene data show CDR1 as SGHTA and CDR2 as FQGNSA. The length of the CDR3 is 13 residues. The V and J ends lost 5 bases and 6 bases respectively, with 13 bases between them. DNA of the CDR3: TGTGCCAGCAGCCCTGACGGGGGCCAGACCCAGTACTTC. Its protein is CASSPDGGQTQYF. Full variable domain (remainder filled in from reference TRBV7-2 and TRBJ2-5): GAGVSQSPSNKVTEKGKDVELRCDPISGHTALYWYRQSLGQGLEFLIYFQGNSAPDKSGLPSDRFSAERTGGSVSTLTIQRTQQEDSAVYLCASSPDGGQTQYFGPGTRLLVL.

CDR3 nucleotides: TGTGCCAGCAGTTTGTGGGCAAGTGAAAAACTGTTTTTT. Translating it yields CASSLWASEKLFF. The chain couples TRBV27 to TRBJ1-4, with D unresolved. Trimming cost V 3 bases and J 7 bases, with 9 bases left between them. The CDR3 contains 13 residues. Germline lookup yields CDR1 MNHEY and CDR2 SMNVEV (reference sequence).